This note documents a single TCR beta chain sequence. Antigen unknown. The CDR3 totals 13 residues. CDR1 and CDR2 from the germline V gene are MRHNA and SNTAGT. With V trimmed by 5 bases and J by 7 bases, 5 bases remained unmatched. Amplification used 60 Vbeta primers and 13 Jbeta primers. Only in-frame clones appear in the TCRdb table, and some are missing; sequencing was by immunoSEQ multiplex PCR. The sample contains 90,000 to 110,000 clones, approximately 84% of which appear only once. This sample was included in a study of cytomegalovirus exposure and HLA in healthy donors. Study at large: Early release data held about 85 million unique TCRs from HLA-typed donors.

Notes on the study in general: Cytomegalovirus status was reportedly diagnosed by the classifier with high sensitivity and specificity.

The V and J genes are TRBV6-4 and TRBJ2-3, with TRBD2 matching 8 bases. Sequencing was done on a sample of PBMCs. This TCR came from a male donor in good health and CMV-seronegative. The CDR3: CASSSGSGYTQYF. CDR3 bases: TGTGCCAGCAGTAGCGGGAGTGGGTATACGCAGTATTTT.